Listed below are T cell receptor beta chains from one sample, sequenced in a study of shared clonotypes between healthy human individuals. Data came from immunoSEQ multiplex PCR; TCRdb stores just in-frame clones and leaves some out. The sample has some 1.5 million clones, over 95% seen once. Material: naive CD4+ T cells sorted from blood. The origin of the receptors is a man aged 25 to 40 in good health. Each CDR3 is given with its conserved first and last residue.

V gene	J gene	CDR3 protein
TRBV10-1	TRBJ2-1	CASSVKRGNEQFF
TRBV7-9	TRBJ1-3	CASKGDTIYF
TRBV9	TRBJ1-2	CASSVGLQGWYGYTF
TRBV6-6	TRBJ2-7	CASSSRDRFYERYF
TRBV28	TRBJ1-2	CASSLVGVYYGYTF
TRBV27	TRBJ2-7	CASSSPGQGDYEQYF
TRBV5-4	TRBJ1-2	CASSLRTLTNYGYTF
TRBV18	TRBJ1-2	CASSPTGPVGENGYTF
TRBV28	TRBJ2-5	CASSPSGTNYVTQYF
TRBV5-4	TRBJ2-5	CASSPGGLETQYF
TRBV6-1	TRBJ2-7	CASSEGPGQVFEQYF
TRBV28	TRBJ2-1	CASSLWATPSYNEQFF
TRBV5-1	TRBJ2-7	CASSLDPQEISYEQYF
TRBV5-6	TRBJ2-3	CASSLTDTQYF
TRBV7-2	TRBJ1-2	CASSIPTVPYGYTF
TRBV29-1	TRBJ1-1	CSSRDTMNTEAFF
TRBV6-1	TRBJ2-7	CASVSGTVNHEQYF
TRBV5-8	TRBJ1-2	CASSLRGGYGYTF
TRBV9	TRBJ2-7	CASSVRVAEVKGAEQYF
TRBV9	TRBJ2-1	CASSVIGRTPASDNEQFF
TRBV6-1	TRBJ2-1	CATPLRREFNNEQFF
TRBV5-4	TRBJ2-5	CASSLGGRETQYF
TRBV5-1	TRBJ1-4	CASRQTVEKEKLFF
TRBV7-8	TRBJ1-1	CASSFRLQNEAFF
TRBV2	TRBJ1-5	CASSGYGTANQPQHF
TRBV7-3	TRBJ2-7	CASSLTFGNEQYF
TRBV6-5	TRBJ2-7	CASSLGLEVGYEQYF
TRBV18	TRBJ2-2	CASSQGEGGELFF
TRBV5-8	TRBJ1-1	CASSLDANTEAFF
TRBV7-8	TRBJ2-7	CASSRGLGSYEQYF
TRBV5-1	TRBJ2-3	CASSLEGGLAGPLYTQYF
TRBV5-1	TRBJ2-7	CASGGENSGTLRQEQYF
TRBV5-4	TRBJ1-5	CASSPGGGQPQHF
TRBV9	TRBJ1-2	CASSVGKGYFYGYTF
TRBV6-1	TRBJ2-5	CASTGEETQYF
TRBV10-3	TRBJ2-1	CAITSGQGADYNEQFF
TRBV6-1	TRBJ1-1	CASSLGQGITEAFF
TRBV7-9	TRBJ1-3	CASSTLLGSGNTIYF